Listed below are T cell receptor beta chains from one sample, sequenced in a study of CD8 T cells in ankylosing spondylitis. TCRdb re-called the 5' RACE reads with MiXCR, one entry per CDR3 protein. The table has about 130,000 distinct CDR3 sequences, approximately 7.3% seen once; the top ten hold approximately 13%. The source material was blood, either unsorted or a sorted T cell fraction (not recorded which). The receptors derive from a female donor with ankylosing spondylitis or in good health (not recorded which). Both conserved end residues are part of each CDR3. The D gene is left open where the match is weak. Not all rows give a size; the values are once, few, many and, for expanded clones, a class.

D	J	V	size	DNA	CDR3
.	TRBJ1-5	TRBV9	many	TGTGCCAGCAGCGTAGAGGGGGGCGGGCAGCCCCAGCATTTT	CASSVEGGGQPQHF
.	TRBJ1-5	TRBV4-1	many	TGCGCCAGCAGCCCTGTCGGAGGTCAGCCCCAGCATTTT	CASSPVGGQPQHF
.	TRBJ2-1	TRBV29-1	many	TGCAGCGGGCAAAGGGGTATTTTCTACAATGAGCAGTTCTTC	CSGQRGIFYNEQFF
.	TRBJ2-4	TRBV12-3/TRBV12-4	many	TGTGCCAGCAGTCCTCATTCAGGGGCGAACATTCAGTACTTC	CASSPHSGANIQYF
.	TRBJ1-1	TRBV28	many	TGTGCCAGCACCCTCCCCAGTGAAACTGAAGCTTTCTTT	CASTLPSETEAFF
TRBD2	TRBJ2-5	TRBV6-1	many	TGTGCCAGCATCCTACTAGCGGGGGGTGGGGAGACCCAGTACTTC	CASILLAGGGETQYF
TRBD2	TRBJ2-3	TRBV4-3	many	TGCGCCAGCAGCCAGGGGACTAGCGGGGGCCACACAGATACGCAGTATTTT	CASSQGTSGGHTDTQYF
.	TRBJ1-2	TRBV14	many	TGTGCCAGCAGCCAGAGACACACCGCAAACTATGGCTACACCTTC	CASSQRHTANYGYTF
.	TRBJ2-2	TRBV10-3	many	TGTGCCATCAGCGGAGACACCGGGGAGCTGTTTTTT	CAISGDTGELFF
.	TRBJ2-3	TRBV20-1	many	TGCAGTGGGGGGACCTTCGTCTACACAGATACGCAGTATTTT	CSGGTFVYTDTQYF
TRBD2	TRBJ2-1	TRBV28	many	TGTGCCAGCGAAACTAGCGGGGCTCAGTTCTTC	CASETSGAQFF
.	TRBJ2-3	TRBV5-1	many	TGCGCCAGCAGCTTGGGAAACACAGATACGCAGTATTTT	CASSLGNTDTQYF
TRBD1	TRBJ1-1	TRBV5-5	few	TGTGCCAGCAGCAGGGACAGGGTCGGGGTAAACACTGAAGCTTTCTTT	CASSRDRVGVNTEAFF
TRBD1	TRBJ2-6	TRBV5-1	many	TGCGCCAGCAGTTCCCGGGACAGGCGCTCTGGGGCCAACGTCCTGACTTTC	CASSSRDRRSGANVLTF
TRBD2	TRBJ2-7	TRBV7-2	few	TGTGCCAGCAGCTTACCAACTAGCGGGGGGAGGGAGTACTTC	CASSLPTSGGREYF
.	TRBJ2-1	TRBV20-1	many	TGCAGTGCTGTGGGCCCAGGGACGGACAATGAGCAGTTCTTC	CSAVGPGTDNEQFF
TRBD1	TRBJ1-2	TRBV12-3/TRBV12-4	many	TGTGCCAGCAGTAGCAGCGGACAGGGTTATGGCTACACCTTC	CASSSSGQGYGYTF
.	TRBJ2-2	TRBV4-2	many	TGTGCCAGCAGCCAAGCGTCACCCAAGGGCGGGGAGCTGTTTTTT	CASSQASPKGGELFF
TRBD2	TRBJ2-3	TRBV7-9	many	TGTGCCAGCAGCTTATTCACTAGCGGGGGCCCAGATACGCAGTATTTT	CASSLFTSGGPDTQYF
.	TRBJ2-1	TRBV30	many	TGTGCCTGGAGTGTTCTTTTGGGGCCTAGTGAGCAGTTCTTC	CAWSVLLGPSEQFF
.	TRBJ1-1	TRBV7-2	.	TGTGCCAGCAGCACCAGGTTGAGGGGGGACATTGAAGCTTTCTTT	CASSTRLRGDIEAFF
.	TRBJ1-1	TRBV6-2/TRBV6-3	few	TGTGCCAGCAGGGGACGCGAAGCTTTCTTT	CASRGREAFF
.	TRBJ1-4	TRBV30	many	TGTGCCTCCGGCCTAATGAGGGAAAAACTGTTTTTT	CASGLMREKLFF
.	TRBJ1-4	TRBV4-3	.	TGCGCCAGCAGCCAAGAAATTTTCAGTGCCCTGGCTAATGAAAAACTGTTTTTT	CASSQEIFSALANEKLFF
.	TRBJ1-1	TRBV12-3/TRBV12-4	few	TGTGCCAGCAGTTTCACCCTAAACACTGAAGCTTTCTTT	CASSFTLNTEAFF
.	TRBJ2-2	TRBV29-1	many	TGCAGCGTTGAATCCTCAGGGGTCGGGGAGCTGTTTTTT	CSVESSGVGELFF
.	TRBJ2-3	TRBV5-1	many	TGCGCCAGCAGCTTGAGCAGGGTGGCAGATACGCAGTATTTT	CASSLSRVADTQYF
.	TRBJ2-3	TRBV6-5	many	TGTGCCAGCAGTTCCTGGGGCGGGCTCACAGATACGCAGTATTTT	CASSSWGGLTDTQYF
.	TRBJ2-3	TRBV6-5	many	TGTGCCAGCAGTTTTGGAGATACGCAGTATTTT	CASSFGDTQYF
.	TRBJ2-3	TRBV3-1	many	TGTGCCAGCAGCCAAGAGAGGCTAGCAGCAGATACGCAGTATTTT	CASSQERLAADTQYF
TRBD1	TRBJ2-5	TRBV25-1	few	TGTGCCAGCAGTGCCGGGACAGGGAAAGAGACCCAGTACTTC	CASSAGTGKETQYF
.	TRBJ2-2	TRBV30	many	TGTGCCTGGAGTCCTGGGGGGGCCCGGACCGGGGAGCTGTTTTTT	CAWSPGGARTGELFF
TRBD2	TRBJ2-3	TRBV5-5	many	TGTGCCAGCAGCTTGTTCCTAGCGGCTGTAGGAGATACGCAGTATTTT	CASSLFLAAVGDTQYF
.	TRBJ2-5	TRBV5-1	many	TGCGCCAGCAGCCCGTCGGAGGAGACCCAGTACTTC	CASSPSEETQYF
.	TRBJ1-2	TRBV7-8	many	TGTGCCAGCAGCTTATCGGACAGAAAGACCTATGGCTACACCTTC	CASSLSDRKTYGYTF
TRBD1	TRBJ1-5	TRBV5-8	many	TGTGCCAGCAGCCGACAGGGCCTCGAGTCCCAGCATTTT	CASSRQGLESQHF
.	TRBJ1-1	TRBV7-2	.	TGTGCCAGCAGCTCCAGGGGACGCATCACTGAAGCTTTCTTT	CASSSRGRITEAFF
.	TRBJ1-2	TRBV20-1	many	TGCAGTGCTAGAGAACGGACTAACTATGGCTACACCTTC	CSARERTNYGYTF
TRBD2	TRBJ2-3	TRBV3-1	few	TGTGCCAGCAGCCAAGTGGGACTAGCGGGGAGCACAGATACGCAGTATTTT	CASSQVGLAGSTDTQYF
.	TRBJ2-7	TRBV7-8	many	TGTGCCAGCAGCTGGGGCACCTACGAGCAGTACTTC	CASSWGTYEQYF
TRBD1	TRBJ1-2	TRBV5-6	many	TGTGCCAGCAGCATCCCGGGACAGAATAACTATGGCTACACCTTC	CASSIPGQNNYGYTF
.	TRBJ2-3	TRBV5-1	many	TGCGCCAGCAGCTCCTCAGGGAGACGGGAGACAGATACGCAGTATTTT	CASSSSGRRETDTQYF
.	TRBJ2-2	TRBV27	many	TGTGCCAGCAGCTTTGGGGGGACCGGGGAGCTGTTTTTT	CASSFGGTGELFF
.	TRBJ2-2	TRBV7-2	many	TGTGCCAGCAGCCCGAGCACCGGGGAGCTGTTTTTT	CASSPSTGELFF
.	TRBJ1-2	TRBV19	.	TGTGCCAGTAGTAGGGACGCGAACTATGGCTACACCTTC	CASSRDANYGYTF
TRBD1	TRBJ2-2	TRBV27	few	TGTGCCAGCAGTTTCCAGGGGGCAACCGGGGAGCTGTTTTTT	CASSFQGATGELFF
.	TRBJ1-2	TRBV29-1	many	TGCAGCGTCTATGACGGATACTATGGCTACACCTTC	CSVYDGYYGYTF
.	TRBJ2-7	TRBV12-3/TRBV12-4	few	TGTGCCAGCAGTTTAGGGGCAGGATCCCACGAGCAGTACTTC	CASSLGAGSHEQYF
.	TRBJ2-6	TRBV5-5	.	TGTGCCAGCAACGTACAGGGTCCTGGGGCCAACGTCCTGACTTTC	CASNVQGPGANVLTF
TRBD1	TRBJ1-4	TRBV15	many	TGTGCCACCAGCAGAGGACAGGGGGGCAATGAAAAACTGTTTTTT	CATSRGQGGNEKLFF
TRBD1	TRBJ2-1	TRBV18	.	TGTGCCAGCTCACGGGACAGGCCACCCCTATACAATGAGCAGTTCTTC	CASSRDRPPLYNEQFF
TRBD1	TRBJ1-4	TRBV5-6	.	TGTGCCAGCACCTCCCTCACGACCGGGACAGCTAATGAAAAACTGTTTTTT	CASTSLTTGTANEKLFF
TRBD1	TRBJ2-3	TRBV7-6	.	TGTGTCAGCAGCAGAACCGGGACAGGGTTGACGGATACGCAGTATTTT	CVSSRTGTGLTDTQYF
.	TRBJ1-2	TRBV5-1	.	TGCGTCAGCAGCTTGGGGGCAGGGAGCTATGGCTACACCTTC	CVSSLGAGSYGYTF
.	TRBJ1-2	TRBV18	few	TGTGCCAGCTCACCACCCGACAGGAGATGGGGCTACACCTTC	CASSPPDRRWGYTF
.	TRBJ2-7	TRBV29-1	many	TGCAGCGTGCGCGAAAGGACAAGCTCCTACGAGCAGTACTTC	CSVRERTSSYEQYF